A selection of T cell receptor beta chains follows, all from one sample in a study of early T cells in non-severe SARS-CoV-2 infection. TCRdb re-called the 5' RACE reads through MiXCR, storing one row per CDR3 protein. The sample has about 110,000 distinct CDR3 sequences, roughly 12% seen once; the top ten hold approximately 3.1%. Material: whole blood. Receptor source: an adult who was a healthcare worker with PCR-confirmed SARS-CoV-2 infection or an uninfected control (not recorded which). The CDR3 runs from the conserved cysteine through the conserved F or W. The D gene is left open where the match is weak. The listing skips clone size in some rows; elsewhere it reads once, few, many or a size class.

len: 16
v_gene: TRBV5-6
abundance: many
d_gene: .
j_gene: TRBJ2-1
CDR3aa: CASSLGAGYPYNEQFF
CDR3nt: TGTGCCAGCAGCTTGGGGGCAGGGTACCCCTACAATGAGCAGTTCTTC

len: 16
v_gene: TRBV28
abundance: many
d_gene: .
j_gene: TRBJ2-1
CDR3aa: CASSTDRRSSYNEQFF
CDR3nt: TGTGCCAGCAGTACTGACCGACGGAGCTCCTACAATGAGCAGTTCTTC

len: 16
v_gene: TRBV7-8
abundance: .
d_gene: .
j_gene: TRBJ1-5
CDR3aa: CASSKLRGVSNQPQHF
CDR3nt: TGTGCCAGCAGCAAACTGCGGGGGGTTAGCAATCAGCCCCAGCATTTT

len: 15
v_gene: TRBV30
abundance: few
d_gene: .
j_gene: TRBJ1-6
CDR3aa: CAWRDGTLYNSPLHF
CDR3nt: TGTGCCTGGAGAGACGGGACACTTTATAATTCACCCCTCCACTTT

len: 14
v_gene: TRBV20-1
abundance: .
d_gene: .
j_gene: TRBJ1-4
CDR3aa: CSAQPPGRPVGLFF
CDR3nt: TGCAGTGCGCAACCCCCGGGACGGCCCGTTGGACTGTTTTTT

len: 14
v_gene: TRBV7-9
abundance: .
d_gene: TRBD2
j_gene: TRBJ2-1
CDR3aa: CASSEAEGGQEQFF
CDR3nt: TGTGCCAGCAGCGAGGCGGAGGGAGGGCAGGAGCAGTTCTTC

len: 14
v_gene: TRBV6-5
abundance: few
d_gene: .
j_gene: TRBJ2-5
CDR3aa: CASSFTDSLRTQYF
CDR3nt: TGTGCCAGCAGTTTCACGGACAGTTTAAGGACCCAGTACTTC

len: 16
v_gene: TRBV27
abundance: many
d_gene: .
j_gene: TRBJ1-1
CDR3aa: CASSLGWFLRNTEAFF
CDR3nt: TGTGCCAGCAGTTTAGGGTGGTTTTTAAGGAACACTGAAGCTTTCTTT

len: 15
v_gene: TRBV14
abundance: .
d_gene: .
j_gene: TRBJ1-4
CDR3aa: CASSQGSRTNEKLFF
CDR3nt: TGTGCCAGCAGCCAAGGCAGTAGAACTAATGAAAAACTGTTTTTT

len: 14
v_gene: TRBV7-8
abundance: many
d_gene: .
j_gene: TRBJ1-5
CDR3aa: CASSLPGTNTPQHF
CDR3nt: TGTGCCAGCAGCTTGCCGGGAACCAATACGCCCCAGCATTTT

len: 15
v_gene: TRBV6-1
abundance: many
d_gene: .
j_gene: TRBJ2-3
CDR3aa: CASRLTPKDTDTQYF
CDR3nt: TGTGCCAGCAGACTCACTCCGAAAGATACAGATACGCAGTATTTT

len: 15
v_gene: TRBV11-2
abundance: .
d_gene: .
j_gene: TRBJ2-7
CDR3aa: CASSPQLAEPYEQYF
CDR3nt: TGTGCCAGCAGCCCCCAATTGGCAGAGCCCTACGAGCAGTACTTC

len: 13
v_gene: TRBV6-1
abundance: few
d_gene: .
j_gene: TRBJ2-4
CDR3aa: CASSEWEENIQYF
CDR3nt: TGTGCCAGCAGTGAATGGGAGGAAAACATTCAGTACTTC

len: 14
v_gene: TRBV6-5
abundance: .
d_gene: .
j_gene: TRBJ2-2
CDR3aa: CASSYSGDTGELFF
CDR3nt: TGTGCCAGCAGTTACTCTGGGGACACCGGGGAGCTGTTTTTT

len: 15
v_gene: TRBV18
abundance: few
d_gene: TRBD2
j_gene: TRBJ2-1
CDR3aa: CASSPSGSKINEQFF
CDR3nt: TGTGCCAGCTCACCAAGCGGGAGTAAGATAAATGAGCAGTTCTTC

len: 14
v_gene: TRBV20-1
abundance: .
d_gene: TRBD2
j_gene: TRBJ2-3
CDR3aa: CSARGRERRDTQYF
CDR3nt: TGCAGTGCTAGGGGGCGGGAGAGGCGCGATACGCAGTATTTT

len: 15
v_gene: TRBV6-4
abundance: .
d_gene: .
j_gene: TRBJ2-1
CDR3aa: CASSEGSLSYNEQFF
CDR3nt: TGTGCCAGCAGTGAGGGGTCCCTATCCTACAATGAGCAGTTCTTC

len: 13
v_gene: TRBV15
abundance: many
d_gene: .
j_gene: TRBJ2-2
CDR3aa: CATSGSLGGELFF
CDR3nt: TGTGCCACCAGCGGATCCCTGGGCGGGGAGCTGTTTTTT

len: 13
v_gene: TRBV24-1
abundance: .
d_gene: TRBD1
j_gene: TRBJ2-2
CDR3aa: CATKTGETGELFF
CDR3nt: TGTGCCACTAAGACAGGGGAAACCGGGGAGCTGTTTTTT

len: 8
v_gene: TRBV7-9
abundance: once
d_gene: .
j_gene: TRBJ1-2
CDR3aa: CASPGYTF
CDR3nt: TGTGCCAGCCCGGGCTACACCTTC

len: 15
v_gene: TRBV30
abundance: .
d_gene: .
j_gene: TRBJ1-6
CDR3aa: CAWSERRGESPPLHF
CDR3nt: TGTGCCTGGAGTGAGCGTCGAGGGGAAAGTCCACCCCTCCACTTT

len: 14
v_gene: TRBV11-2
abundance: .
d_gene: .
j_gene: TRBJ1-2
CDR3aa: CASSLEYGNCGYTF
CDR3nt: TGTGCCAGCAGCTTAGAGTACGGTAACTGTGGCTACACCTTC

len: 14
v_gene: TRBV20-1
abundance: .
d_gene: .
j_gene: TRBJ1-3
CDR3aa: CSARGKLSGNTIYF
CDR3nt: TGCAGTGCTAGGGGGAAACTCTCTGGAAACACCATATATTTT

len: 18
v_gene: TRBV7-6
abundance: many
d_gene: TRBD2
j_gene: TRBJ2-2
CDR3aa: CASSPTSGGSANTGELFF
CDR3nt: TGTGCCAGCAGCCCAACTAGCGGGGGATCGGCGAACACCGGGGAGCTGTTTTTT

len: 17
v_gene: TRBV11-2
abundance: few
d_gene: TRBD2
j_gene: TRBJ2-4
CDR3aa: CASSLTSGRLAKNIQYF
CDR3nt: TGTGCCAGCAGCCTGACTAGCGGGAGGTTAGCCAAAAACATTCAGTACTTC

len: 15
v_gene: TRBV28
abundance: .
d_gene: .
j_gene: TRBJ2-5
CDR3aa: CASSFRGRSQETQYF
CDR3nt: TGTGCCAGCAGTTTCAGGGGCCGAAGCCAAGAGACCCAGTACTTC

len: 14
v_gene: TRBV27
abundance: .
d_gene: .
j_gene: TRBJ2-7
CDR3aa: CASSTFETAYEQYF
CDR3nt: TGTGCCAGCAGTACATTCGAGACGGCCTACGAGCAGTACTTC

len: 16
v_gene: TRBV20-1
abundance: many
d_gene: .
j_gene: TRBJ1-5
CDR3aa: CSAPLGGAQIDQPQHF
CDR3nt: TGCAGTGCTCCCCTCGGGGGGGCCCAAATAGATCAGCCCCAGCATTTT

len: 14
v_gene: TRBV7-9
abundance: few
d_gene: .
j_gene: TRBJ2-3
CDR3aa: CASSFLPGTDTQYF
CDR3nt: TGTGCCAGCAGCTTCCTCCCGGGTACAGATACGCAGTATTTT

len: 14
v_gene: TRBV6-1
abundance: many
d_gene: TRBD1
j_gene: TRBJ1-4
CDR3aa: CASNLQGYSEKLFF
CDR3nt: TGTGCCAGCAACCTACAGGGGTATAGTGAAAAACTGTTTTTT

len: 15
v_gene: TRBV7-2
abundance: few
d_gene: TRBD2
j_gene: TRBJ2-7
CDR3aa: CASSPLAGGPEEQYF
CDR3nt: TGTGCCAGCAGCCCCTTAGCGGGAGGGCCTGAGGAGCAGTACTTC

len: 16
v_gene: TRBV9
abundance: .
d_gene: TRBD2
j_gene: TRBJ2-1
CDR3aa: CASSGAASGGYNEQFF
CDR3nt: TGTGCCAGCAGCGGGGCTGCTAGCGGGGGGTACAATGAGCAGTTCTTC

len: 13
v_gene: TRBV12-5
abundance: many
d_gene: .
j_gene: TRBJ2-6
CDR3aa: CASAHSGANVLTF
CDR3nt: TGTGCTAGTGCCCACTCTGGGGCCAACGTCCTGACTTTC

len: 15
v_gene: TRBV12-3/TRBV12-4
abundance: .
d_gene: .
j_gene: TRBJ1-1
CDR3aa: CASSRRESSDTEAFF
CDR3nt: TGTGCCAGCAGTAGAAGGGAGAGTTCGGACACTGAAGCTTTCTTT

len: 15
v_gene: TRBV7-9
abundance: many
d_gene: .
j_gene: TRBJ2-7
CDR3aa: CASSSSLPSSYEQYF
CDR3nt: TGTGCCAGCAGCTCCTCCCTCCCTAGCTCCTACGAGCAGTACTTC